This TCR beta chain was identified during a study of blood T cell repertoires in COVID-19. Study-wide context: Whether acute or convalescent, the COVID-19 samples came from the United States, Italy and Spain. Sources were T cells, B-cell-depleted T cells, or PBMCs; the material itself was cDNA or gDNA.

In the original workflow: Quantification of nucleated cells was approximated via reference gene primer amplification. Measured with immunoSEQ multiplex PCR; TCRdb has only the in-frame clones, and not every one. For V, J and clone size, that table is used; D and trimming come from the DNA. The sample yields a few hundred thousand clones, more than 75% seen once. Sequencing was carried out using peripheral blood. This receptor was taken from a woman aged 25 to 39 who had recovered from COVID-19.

CDR3 residues: CASSLDGTVHNQPQHF. Written as DNA, the CDR3 is TGTGCCAGCAGCTTAGACGGGACAGTCCACAATCAGCCCCAGCATTTT. This chain joins TRBV7-9 and TRBJ1-5, with 7 positions matching TRBD1. The CDR3 has 16 amino acids. In germline, CDR1 is SEHNR, CDR2 FQNEAQ (reference sequence). The V segment lost 1 base and the J segment 3 bases; nucleotides outside the gene matches: 6. Using reference TRBV7-9 and TRBJ1-5 for the parts outside the CDR3, the full variable domain is DTGVSQNPRHKITKRGQNVTFRCDPISEHNRLYWYRQTLGQGPEFLTYFQNEAQLEKSRLLSDRFSAERPKGSFSTLEIQRTEQGDSAMYLCASSLDGTVHNQPQHFGDGTRLSIL.